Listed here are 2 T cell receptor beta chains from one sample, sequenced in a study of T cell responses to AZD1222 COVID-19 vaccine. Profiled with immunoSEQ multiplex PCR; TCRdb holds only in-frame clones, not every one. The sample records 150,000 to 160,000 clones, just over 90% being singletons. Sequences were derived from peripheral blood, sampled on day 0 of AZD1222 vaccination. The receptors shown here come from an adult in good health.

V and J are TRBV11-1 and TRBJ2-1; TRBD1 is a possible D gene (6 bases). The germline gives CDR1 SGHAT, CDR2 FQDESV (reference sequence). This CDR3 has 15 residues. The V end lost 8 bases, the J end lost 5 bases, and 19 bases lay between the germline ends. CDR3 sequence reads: CASAKSGTKDNEQFF. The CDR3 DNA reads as TGTGCCAGCGCCAAATCCGGGACAAAAGACAATGAGCAGTTCTTC.

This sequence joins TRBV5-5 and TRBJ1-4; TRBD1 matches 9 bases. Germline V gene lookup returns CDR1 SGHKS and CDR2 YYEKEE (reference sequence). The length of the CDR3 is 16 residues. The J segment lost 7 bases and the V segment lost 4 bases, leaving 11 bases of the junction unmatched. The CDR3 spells CASSDRDRVLSEKLFF. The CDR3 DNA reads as TGTGCCAGCAGCGACCGGGACAGGGTTCTGAGTGAAAAACTGTTTTTT.